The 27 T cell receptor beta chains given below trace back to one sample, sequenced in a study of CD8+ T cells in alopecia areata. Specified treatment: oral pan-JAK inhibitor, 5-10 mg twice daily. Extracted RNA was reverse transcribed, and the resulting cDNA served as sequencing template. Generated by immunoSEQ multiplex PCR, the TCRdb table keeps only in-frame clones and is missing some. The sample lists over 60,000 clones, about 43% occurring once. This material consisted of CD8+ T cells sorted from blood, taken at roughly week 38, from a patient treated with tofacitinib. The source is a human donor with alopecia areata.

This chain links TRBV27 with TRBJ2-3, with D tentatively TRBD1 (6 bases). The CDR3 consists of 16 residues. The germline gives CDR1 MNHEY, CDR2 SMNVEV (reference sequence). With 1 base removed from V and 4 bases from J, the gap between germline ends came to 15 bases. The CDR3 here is CASSLYGQSRPDTQYF. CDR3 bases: TGTGCCAGCAGTTTATACGGACAGTCTCGTCCAGATACGCAGTATTTT.

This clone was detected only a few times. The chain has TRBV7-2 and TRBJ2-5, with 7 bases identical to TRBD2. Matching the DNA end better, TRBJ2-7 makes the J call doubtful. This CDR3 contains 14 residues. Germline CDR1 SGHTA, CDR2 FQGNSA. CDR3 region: CASSSSSGPYEQYF. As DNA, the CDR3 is TGTGCCAGCAGCTCCTCTAGCGGTCCCTACGAGCAGTACTTC.

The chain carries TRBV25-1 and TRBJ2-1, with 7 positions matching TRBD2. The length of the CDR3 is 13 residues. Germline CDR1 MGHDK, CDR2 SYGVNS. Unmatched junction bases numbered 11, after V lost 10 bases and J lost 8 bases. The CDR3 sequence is CAIRKGLVDEQFF. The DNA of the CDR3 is TGTGCCATCAGAAAAGGACTAGTTGATGAGCAGTTCTTC.

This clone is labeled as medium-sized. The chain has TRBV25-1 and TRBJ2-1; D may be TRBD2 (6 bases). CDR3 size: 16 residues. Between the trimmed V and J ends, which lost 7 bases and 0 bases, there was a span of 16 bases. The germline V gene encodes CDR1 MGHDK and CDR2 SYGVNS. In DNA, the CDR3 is TGTGCCAGCACGGTAGGAGGGAGCCTCTCCTACAATGAGCAGTTCTTC. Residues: CASTVGGSLSYNEQFF.

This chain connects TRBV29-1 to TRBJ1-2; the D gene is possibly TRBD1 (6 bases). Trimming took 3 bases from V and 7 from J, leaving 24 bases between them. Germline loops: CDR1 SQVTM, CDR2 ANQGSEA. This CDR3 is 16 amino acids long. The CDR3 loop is CSVDPHGAGTRRGYTF. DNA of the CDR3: TGCAGCGTTGATCCTCATGGGGCCGGGACACGGCGTGGCTACACCTTC. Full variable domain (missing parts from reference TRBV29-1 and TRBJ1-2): SAVISQKPSRDICQRGTSLTIQCQVDSQVTMMFWYRQQPGQSLTLIATANQGSEATYESGFVIDKFPISRPNLTFSTLTVSNMSPEDSSIYLCSVDPHGAGTRRGYTFGSGTRLTVV.

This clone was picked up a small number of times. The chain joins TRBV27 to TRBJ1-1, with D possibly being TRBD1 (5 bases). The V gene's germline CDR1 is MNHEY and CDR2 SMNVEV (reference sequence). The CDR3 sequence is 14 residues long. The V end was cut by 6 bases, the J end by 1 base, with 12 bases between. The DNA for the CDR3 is TGTGCCAGCAGACCAGCAGGGACGAACACTGAAGCTTTCTTT. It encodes CASRPAGTNTEAFF.

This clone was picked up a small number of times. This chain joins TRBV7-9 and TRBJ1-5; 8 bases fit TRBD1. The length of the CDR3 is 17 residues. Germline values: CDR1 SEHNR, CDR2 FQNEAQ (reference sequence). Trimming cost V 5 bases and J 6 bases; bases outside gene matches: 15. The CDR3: CASSQDPRTGLGQPQHF. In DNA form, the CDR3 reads TGTGCCAGCAGCCAAGATCCCAGGACAGGGTTAGGTCAGCCCCAGCATTTT.

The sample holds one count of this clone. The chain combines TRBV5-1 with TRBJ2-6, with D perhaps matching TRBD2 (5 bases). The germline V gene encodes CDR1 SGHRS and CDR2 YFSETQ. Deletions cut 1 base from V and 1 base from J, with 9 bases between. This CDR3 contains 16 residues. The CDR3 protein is CASSLYGISGANVLTF. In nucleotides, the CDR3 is TGCGCCAGCAGCTTGTACGGGATATCTGGGGCCAACGTCCTGACTTTC.

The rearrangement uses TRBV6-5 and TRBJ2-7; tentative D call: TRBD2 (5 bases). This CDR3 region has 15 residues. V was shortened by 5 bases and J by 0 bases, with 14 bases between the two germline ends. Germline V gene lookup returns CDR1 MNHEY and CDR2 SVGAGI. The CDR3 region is CASSINSGLSYEQYF. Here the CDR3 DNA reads TGTGCCAGCAGTATTAACAGCGGCCTCTCCTACGAGCAGTACTTC.

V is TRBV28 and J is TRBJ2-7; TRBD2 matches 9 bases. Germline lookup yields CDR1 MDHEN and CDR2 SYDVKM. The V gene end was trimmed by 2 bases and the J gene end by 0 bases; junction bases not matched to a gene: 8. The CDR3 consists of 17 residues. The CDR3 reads CASSLDLAGRVSYEQYF. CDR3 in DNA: TGTGCCAGCAGTTTAGATCTAGCGGGAAGGGTCTCCTACGAGCAGTACTTC. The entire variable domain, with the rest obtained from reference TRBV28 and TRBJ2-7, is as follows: DVKVTQSSRYLVKRTGEKVFLECVQDMDHENMFWYRQDPGLGLRLIYFSYDVKMKEKGDIPEGYSVSREKKERFSLILESASTNQTSMYLCASSLDLAGRVSYEQYFGPGTRLTVT.

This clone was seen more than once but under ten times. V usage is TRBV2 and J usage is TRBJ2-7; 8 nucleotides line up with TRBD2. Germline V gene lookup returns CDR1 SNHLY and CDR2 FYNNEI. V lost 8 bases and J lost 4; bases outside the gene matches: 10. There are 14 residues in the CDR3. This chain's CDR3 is CASGGSGSRYEQYF. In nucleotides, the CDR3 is TGTGCCAGCGGAGGGAGCGGGAGTCGTTACGAGCAGTACTTC.

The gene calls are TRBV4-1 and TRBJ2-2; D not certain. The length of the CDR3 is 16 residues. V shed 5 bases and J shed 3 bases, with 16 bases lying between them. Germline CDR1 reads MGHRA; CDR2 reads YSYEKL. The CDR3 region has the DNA TGCGCCAGCAGCACCTACTCGGATAGGGACACCGGGGAGCTGTTTTTT. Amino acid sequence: CASSTYSDRDTGELFF.

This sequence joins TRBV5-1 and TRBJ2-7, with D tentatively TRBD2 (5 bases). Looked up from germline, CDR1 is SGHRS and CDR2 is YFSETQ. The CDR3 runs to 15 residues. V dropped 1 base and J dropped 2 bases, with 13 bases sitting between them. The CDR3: CASSLSDYLTYEQYF. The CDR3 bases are TGCGCCAGCAGCTTGTCTGACTACCTCACCTACGAGCAGTACTTC.

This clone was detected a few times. The CDR3: CASSSGSFYEQYF. The CDR3 nucleotides read TGTGCCAGCAGTTCGGGGTCGTTTTACGAGCAGTACTTC. The gene calls are TRBV27 and TRBJ2-7, with TRBD2 as a possible D gene (5 bases). V was pared by 4 bases and J by 4 bases, with 11 bases between. Germline V CDR1 and CDR2: MNHEY, SMNVEV (reference sequence). The CDR3 is made up of 13 amino acids.

CDR3 nucleotide sequence: TGCGCCAGCAGGAACAGGGGACTAGCGGGCCATATAAAAGAGACCCAGTACTTC. Protein: CASRNRGLAGHIKETQYF. This chain uses TRBV23-1 with TRBJ2-5; 12 nucleotides align to TRBD2. TRBV23-1 is an ORF, with its function uncertain. The CDR3 contains 18 residues. J lost 3 bases, V lost 6 bases, and 14 bases had no gene match.

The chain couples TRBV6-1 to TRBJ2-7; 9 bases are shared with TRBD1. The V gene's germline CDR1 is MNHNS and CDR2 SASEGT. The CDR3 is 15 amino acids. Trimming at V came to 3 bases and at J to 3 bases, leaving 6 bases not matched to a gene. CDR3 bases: TGTGCCAGCAGTGACTGGGACAGGGAGTACTACGAGCAGTACTTC. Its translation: CASSDWDREYYEQYF.

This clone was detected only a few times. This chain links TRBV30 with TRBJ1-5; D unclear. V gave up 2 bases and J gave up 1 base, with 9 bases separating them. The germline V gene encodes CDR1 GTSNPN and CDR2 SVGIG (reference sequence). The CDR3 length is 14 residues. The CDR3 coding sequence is TGTGCCTGGAGTCCTACGGGAAGCAATCAGCCCCAGCATTTT. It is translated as CAWSPTGSNQPQHF.

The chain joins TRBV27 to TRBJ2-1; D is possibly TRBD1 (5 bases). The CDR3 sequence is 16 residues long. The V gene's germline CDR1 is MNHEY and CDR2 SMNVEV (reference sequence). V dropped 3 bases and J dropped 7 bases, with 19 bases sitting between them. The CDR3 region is CASSFLGGAVGNEQFF. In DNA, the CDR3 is TGTGCCAGCAGTTTTTTAGGTGGGGCGGTGGGGAATGAGCAGTTCTTC.

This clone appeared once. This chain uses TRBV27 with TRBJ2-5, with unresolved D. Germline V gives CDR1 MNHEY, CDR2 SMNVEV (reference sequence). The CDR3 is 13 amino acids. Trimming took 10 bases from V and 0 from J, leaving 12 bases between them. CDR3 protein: CATMELNQETQYF. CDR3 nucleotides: TGTGCCACCATGGAGCTAAACCAAGAGACCCAGTACTTC.

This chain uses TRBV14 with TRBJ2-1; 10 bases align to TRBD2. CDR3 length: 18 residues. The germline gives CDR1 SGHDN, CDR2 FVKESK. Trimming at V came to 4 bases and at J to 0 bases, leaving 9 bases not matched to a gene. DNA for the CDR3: TGTGCCAGCAGCCTCCTCTCCGGACTAGCGGCCTCCTACAATGAGCAGTTCTTC. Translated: CASSLLSGLAASYNEQFF. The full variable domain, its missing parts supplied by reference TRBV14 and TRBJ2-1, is EAGVTQFPSHSVIEKGQTVTLRCDPISGHDNLYWYRRVMGKEIKFLLHFVKESKQDESGMPNNRFLAERTGGTYSTLKVQPAELEDSGVYFCASSLLSGLAASYNEQFFGPGTRLTVL.

The CDR3 region is CASSLEGARGTEAFF. In nucleotides, the CDR3 is TGCGCCAGCAGCTTGGAAGGAGCCCGGGGCACTGAAGCTTTCTTT. V usage is TRBV5-1 and J usage is TRBJ1-1, with D uncertain. Trimming took off 0 bases at V and 4 bases at J, with 13 bases between the two ends. The V gene's germline CDR1 is SGHRS and CDR2 YFSETQ. CDR3 length: 15 amino acids. Looking up the rest from reference TRBV5-1 and TRBJ1-1 gives the full variable domain: KAGVTQTPRYLIKTRGQQVTLSCSPISGHRSVSWYQQTPGQGLQFLFEYFSETQRNKGNFPGRFSGRQFSNSRSEMNVSTLELGDSALYLCASSLEGARGTEAFFGQGTRLTVV.

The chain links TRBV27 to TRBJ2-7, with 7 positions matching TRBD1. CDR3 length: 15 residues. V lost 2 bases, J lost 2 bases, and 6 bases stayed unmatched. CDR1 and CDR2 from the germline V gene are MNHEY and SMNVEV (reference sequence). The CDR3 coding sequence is TGTGCCAGCAGTTTAACGGACAGGTATACCTACGAGCAGTACTTC. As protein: CASSLTDRYTYEQYF.

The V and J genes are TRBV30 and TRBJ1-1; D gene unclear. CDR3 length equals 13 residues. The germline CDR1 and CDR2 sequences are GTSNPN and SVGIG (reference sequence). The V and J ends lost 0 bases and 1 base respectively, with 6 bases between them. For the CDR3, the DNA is TGTGCCTGGAGTGTACGGGGGAACACTGAAGCTTTCTTT. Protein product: CAWSVRGNTEAFF.

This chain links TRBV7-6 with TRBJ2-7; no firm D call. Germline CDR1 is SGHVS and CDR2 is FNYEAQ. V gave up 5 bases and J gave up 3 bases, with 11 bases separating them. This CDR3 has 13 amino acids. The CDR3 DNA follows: TGTGCCAGCAGCCCCCGAGTAGACTACGAGCAGTACTTC. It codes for CASSPRVDYEQYF.

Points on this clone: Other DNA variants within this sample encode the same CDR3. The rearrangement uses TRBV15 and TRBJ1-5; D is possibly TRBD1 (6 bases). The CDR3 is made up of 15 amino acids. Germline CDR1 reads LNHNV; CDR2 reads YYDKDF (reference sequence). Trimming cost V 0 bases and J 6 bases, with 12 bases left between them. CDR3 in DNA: TGTGCCACCAGCAGAGATCGGGGGGCAGGTCAGCCCCAGCATTTT. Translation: CATSRDRGAGQPQHF.

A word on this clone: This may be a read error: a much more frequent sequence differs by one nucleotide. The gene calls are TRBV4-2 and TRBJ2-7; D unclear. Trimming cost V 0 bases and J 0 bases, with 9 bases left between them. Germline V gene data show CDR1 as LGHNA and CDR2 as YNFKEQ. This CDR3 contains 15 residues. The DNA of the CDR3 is TGTGCCAGCAGCCAAGAAACAGTCAACTCCTACGAGCAGTACTTC. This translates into CASSQETVNSYEQYF.

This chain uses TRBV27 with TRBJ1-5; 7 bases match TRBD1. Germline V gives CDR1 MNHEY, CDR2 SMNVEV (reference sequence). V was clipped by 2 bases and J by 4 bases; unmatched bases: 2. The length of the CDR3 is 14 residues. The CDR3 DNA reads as TGTGCCAGCAGTTTAAGACAGGGTAATCAGCCCCAGCATTTT. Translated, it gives CASSLRQGNQPQHF.